This is a list of T cell receptor beta chains from one sample in a study of regulatory T cells in long-lasting Graves disease. From the multiplex PCR reads, TCRdb called clonotypes with MiXCR, one entry per CDR3 protein. Here the sample spans over 300,000 distinct CDR3 sequences, 15% to 17% being singletons. The sequenced sample was peripheral blood mononuclear cells (PBMCs), obtained at new diagnosis, from a patient treated with antithyroid drugs. These receptors were collected from a female donor with Graves disease. The CDR3 runs from the conserved cysteine through the conserved F or W. A D gene is named only where the DNA matches it firmly. Clone size is shown for a subset of rows, as once, few, many or a class of expanded clone.

- | - | 12 | TRBJ1-2 | TRBV6-1 | TGTGCCAGCAGTGGACAGTTCTATGGCTACACCTTC | CASSGQFYGYTF
- | - | 13 | TRBJ1-1 | TRBV18 | TGTGCCACCCTCGCGGCCGAGAACACTGAAGCTTTCTTT | CATLAAENTEAFF
many | - | 14 | TRBJ2-5 | TRBV5-5 | TGTGCCAGCAGCTTATCACAGCCCCAAGAGACCCAGTACTTC | CASSLSQPQETQYF
- | - | 16 | TRBJ2-1 | TRBV18 | TGTGCCAGCTCACCAGGGGCTGGGGAGAGATACAATGAGCAGTTCTTC | CASSPGAGERYNEQFF
few | TRBD2 | 17 | TRBJ2-4 | TRBV28 | TGTACCAGCAGTTTACGTAGCGGGAGGGTTAGCAAAAACATTCAGTACTTC | CTSSLRSGRVSKNIQYF
- | - | 15 | TRBJ2-1 | TRBV7-9 | TGTGCCAGCAGCCCACAGGGAAAGCCCGCTAATGAGCAGTTCTTC | CASSPQGKPANEQFF
many | - | 13 | TRBJ2-7 | TRBV13 | TGTGCCAGCAGCTCGACACGGACGGGAGAGCAGTACTTC | CASSSTRTGEQYF
many | - | 13 | TRBJ1-1 | TRBV20-1 | TGCAGTGCTAGAGACAGGGCCAACACTGAAGCTTTCTTT | CSARDRANTEAFF
many | TRBD1 | 13 | TRBJ1-1 | TRBV10-3 | TGTGCCACCCGACAGGGGTTGAACACTGAAGCTTTCTTT | CATRQGLNTEAFF
many | - | 11 | TRBJ2-7 | TRBV18 | TGTGCCAGCTCACCAGGGAGCGAGCAGTACTTC | CASSPGSEQYF
- | TRBD2 | 17 | TRBJ2-2 | TRBV6-2/TRBV6-3 | TGTGCCAGCAGGCCGGGACTAGCGGAAGCGGACACCGGGGAGCTGTTTTTT | CASRPGLAEADTGELFF
many | - | 14 | TRBJ2-7 | TRBV28 | TGTGCCAGCAGTTCCGCAGGGAGTACACGCGAGCAGTACTTC | CASSSAGSTREQYF
many | - | 14 | TRBJ2-7 | TRBV11-2 | TGTGCCAGCAGTTACTCCAGGGGTTCCTACGAGCAGTACTTC | CASSYSRGSYEQYF
- | TRBD2 | 16 | TRBJ2-7 | TRBV6-2/TRBV6-3 | TGTGCCAGCAGTTTATCCGGGACTAGCGGTTCCTACGAGCAGTACTTC | CASSLSGTSGSYEQYF
many | - | 18 | TRBJ1-5 | TRBV15 | TGTGCCACCAGCAGAGCTCTCCTACGGACAGAGAGCAATCAGCCCCAGCATTTT | CATSRALLRTESNQPQHF
many | - | 14 | TRBJ2-2 | TRBV5-6 | TGTGCCAGCAGCCTCGCCCCAGGAACCGGGGAGCTGTTTTTT | CASSLAPGTGELFF
many | TRBD2 | 16 | TRBJ2-3 | TRBV7-9 | TGTGCCAGCAGTTCTAGAGCGGGAGGAAGCACAGATACGCAGTATTTT | CASSSRAGGSTDTQYF
- | - | 16 | TRBJ1-2 | TRBV6-2/TRBV6-3 | TGTGCCAGCAGTCCTGTTTCGGGGGCCACTAACTATGGCTACACCTTC | CASSPVSGATNYGYTF
- | - | 15 | TRBJ2-7 | TRBV15 | TGTGCCACCAGCAGAGATTCGGGACACATCTACGAGCAGTACTTC | CATSRDSGHIYEQYF
- | TRBD2 | 20 | TRBJ2-1 | TRBV11-2 | TGTGCCAGCAGCTTAGACTACCCCGGGACTAGCGGGGGGGCGGGGAATGAGCAGTTCTTC | CASSLDYPGTSGGAGNEQFF
- | TRBD2 | 13 | TRBJ2-7 | TRBV27 | TGTGCCAGCAAGATAGCGGGGGCTTACGAGCAGTACTTC | CASKIAGAYEQYF
many | TRBD1 | 16 | TRBJ2-7 | TRBV20-1 | TGCAGTGTTAGGACAGGGGGCTCATCAACTTTCTACGAGCAGTACTTC | CSVRTGGSSTFYEQYF
many | TRBD1 | 13 | TRBJ1-1 | TRBV9 | TGTGCCAGCAGCGTAGAAGGCAGGGGGCATACTTTCTTT | CASSVEGRGHTFF
- | - | 15 | TRBJ1-1 | TRBV6-9 | TGTGCCAGCAGTTCCCGCCCGACGATGAACACTGAAGCTTTCTTT | CASSSRPTMNTEAFF
few | TRBD1 | 14 | TRBJ1-1 | TRBV10-3 | TGTGCCATCAGATCCGACAGGGATAGGGATGAAGCTTTCTTT | CAIRSDRDRDEAFF
many | TRBD2 | 14 | TRBJ2-3 | TRBV2 | TGTGCCAGCAGTGAAGATAGCGGGGGTGTTACGCAGTATTTT | CASSEDSGGVTQYF
many | - | 16 | TRBJ2-1 | TRBV2 | TGTGCCAGCAGTGGGCTGGAAGCGAGCTCCTACAACGAGCAGTTCTTC | CASSGLEASSYNEQFF
many | - | 11 | TRBJ1-1 | TRBV2 | TGTGCCAGCTCGGTGGGAACTGAAGCTTTCTTT | CASSVGTEAFF
many | TRBD2 | 15 | TRBJ2-7 | TRBV11-1 | TGTGCCAGCAGCTACCAAGCGGGAGTTCCGCGAGAGCAGTACTTC | CASSYQAGVPREQYF